These T cell receptor beta chains were read from a single sample in a study of blood T cell repertoires in COVID-19. Sequencing was performed with immunoSEQ multiplex PCR; in TCRdb, only in-frame clones are kept and a portion is missing. The table includes tens of thousands of clones, 85% to 90% detected once. What was sequenced was PBMCs or T cells enriched from blood (not recorded which). The source of these receptors is a woman aged 50 to 60 who had recovered from COVID-19. Both conserved end residues are part of each CDR3. Fields, in order: J gene, clone size, V gene, D gene, CDR3 DNA, CDR3 protein. A D gene is named only where the DNA matches it firmly. Rows may omit the clone size; those that give it use once, few, many or a size class.

>TRBJ2-5|.|TRBV7-2|.
TGTGCCAGCAGCCTGACTAGGGGATTCCAAGAGACCCAGTACTTC
CASSLTRGFQETQYF
>TRBJ1-1|.|TRBV15|TRBD1
TGTGCCACCAGTTCGGACAGGGGGCTTCGGAAGAACACTGAAGCTTTCTTT
CATSSDRGLRKNTEAFF
>TRBJ1-4|.|TRBV7-8|TRBD1
TGTGCCAGCAGCATACAGGGGGCAGCAACTAATGAAAAACTGTTTTTT
CASSIQGAATNEKLFF
>TRBJ1-5|.|TRBV3-1/TRBV3-2|TRBD1
TGTGCCAGCAGCCCGGACAGGGAACAGCCCCAGCATTTT
CASSPDREQPQHF
>TRBJ1-2|.|TRBV10-3|.
TGTGCCATCAGTGCTGTTGGAGGGGAGGGGCGAGGTGATGGCTACACCTTC
CAISAVGGEGRGDGYTF
>TRBJ1-1|.|TRBV3-1/TRBV3-2|.
TGTGCCAGCAGCCCCGGGGGTCGGTATGAAGCTTTCTTT
CASSPGGRYEAFF
>TRBJ2-5|.|TRBV7-9|.
TGTGCCAGCAGCTTAGCCTATCGTCTCCAAGAGACCCAGTACTTC
CASSLAYRLQETQYF
>TRBJ1-5|once|TRBV18|TRBD1
TGTGCCAGCTCACCTTCGGAGACAGGGATACAGCCCCAGCATTTT
CASSPSETGIQPQHF
>TRBJ2-1|.|TRBV12-3/TRBV12-4|.
TGTGCCAGCAGTTGGAGGAGAGAGCAGTTCTTC
CASSWRREQFF
>TRBJ1-6|.|TRBV7-8|.
TGTGCCAGCAGCCTGGACAGCCGAGATAATTCACCCCTCCACTTT
CASSLDSRDNSPLHF
>TRBJ2-1|.|TRBV19|.
TGTGCCAGGGGGGGTCCCCGGGCTGGGCAGTTCTTC
CARGGPRAGQFF
>TRBJ2-5|.|TRBV7-7|TRBD1
TGTGCCAGCAGCTTAGGACAGGGGGTACGAGAGACCCAGTACTTC
CASSLGQGVRETQYF
>TRBJ1-3|.|TRBV7-2|TRBD1
TGTGCCAGCAGTCGGACAGGTTACTCTGGAAACACCATATATTTT
CASSRTGYSGNTIYF
>TRBJ2-7|.|TRBV19|.
TGTGCCAGTAGTCTTCGGACGGGGTCCTACGAGCAGTACTTC
CASSLRTGSYEQYF
>TRBJ2-3|.|TRBV7-2|.
TGTGCCAGCAGCTCGTCTGCAGTCACAGATACGCAGTATTTT
CASSSSAVTDTQYF
>TRBJ2-3|.|TRBV19|TRBD2
TGTGCCAGTAGTATAGATCTCCGGGGGCTAGCGGGAATGGATACGCAGTATTTT
CASSIDLRGLAGMDTQYF
>TRBJ2-1|.|TRBV19|TRBD2
TGTGCCAGTAGTACCCTCCTGAGAAGCGGGAGGGTTCGCAATGAGCAGTTCTTC
CASSTLLRSGRVRNEQFF
>TRBJ1-1|few|TRBV7-9|TRBD1
TGTGCCAGCAGCCCGTTGACAGGGGGCACTGAAGCTTTCTTT
CASSPLTGGTEAFF
>TRBJ1-2|once|TRBV7-3|.
TGTGCCGAACCTGGGGGGTCCCTCCCCTATGGCTACACCTTC
CAEPGGSLPYGYTF
>TRBJ1-3|few|TRBV6-2/TRBV6-3|.
TGTGCCAGCAGTTACGGACACTCTGGAAACACCATATATTTT
CASSYGHSGNTIYF
>TRBJ1-1|.|TRBV19|TRBD1
TGTGCCAGTAGTATTATTACACAGGGGATCTACACTGAAGCTTTCTTT
CASSIITQGIYTEAFF
>TRBJ2-2|.|TRBV5-1|TRBD2
TGCGCCAGCAGCCCGGGACTAGCGGGGGGAAACACCGGGGAGCTGTTTTTT
CASSPGLAGGNTGELFF
>TRBJ2-7|.|TRBV19|TRBD1
TGTGCCAGTTCCCCGGACAGGGGTTTCTACGAGCAGTACTTC
CASSPDRGFYEQYF
>TRBJ1-2|.|TRBV19|TRBD1
TGTGCCAGCACTCGCACGACAGGGGGCGTCTATGGCTACACCTTC
CASTRTTGGVYGYTF